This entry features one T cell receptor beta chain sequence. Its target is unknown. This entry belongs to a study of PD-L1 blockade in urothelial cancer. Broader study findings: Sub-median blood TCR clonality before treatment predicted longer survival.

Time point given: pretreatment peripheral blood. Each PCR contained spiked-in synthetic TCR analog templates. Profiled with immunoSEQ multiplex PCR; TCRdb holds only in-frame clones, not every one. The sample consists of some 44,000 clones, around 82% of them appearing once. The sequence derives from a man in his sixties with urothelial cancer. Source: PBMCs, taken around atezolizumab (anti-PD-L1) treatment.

This CDR3 is CASSPTGGAHNEQFF. Written as DNA, the CDR3 is TGTGCCAGCAGCCCGACGGGGGGGGCCCACAATGAGCAGTTCTTC. This chain links TRBV13 with TRBJ2-1; TRBD2 aligns across 8 bases. Per the germline V gene, CDR1 is PRHDT and CDR2 is FYEKMQ (reference sequence). CDR3 length equals 15 residues. J lost 5 bases, V lost 5 bases, and 8 bases had no gene match.